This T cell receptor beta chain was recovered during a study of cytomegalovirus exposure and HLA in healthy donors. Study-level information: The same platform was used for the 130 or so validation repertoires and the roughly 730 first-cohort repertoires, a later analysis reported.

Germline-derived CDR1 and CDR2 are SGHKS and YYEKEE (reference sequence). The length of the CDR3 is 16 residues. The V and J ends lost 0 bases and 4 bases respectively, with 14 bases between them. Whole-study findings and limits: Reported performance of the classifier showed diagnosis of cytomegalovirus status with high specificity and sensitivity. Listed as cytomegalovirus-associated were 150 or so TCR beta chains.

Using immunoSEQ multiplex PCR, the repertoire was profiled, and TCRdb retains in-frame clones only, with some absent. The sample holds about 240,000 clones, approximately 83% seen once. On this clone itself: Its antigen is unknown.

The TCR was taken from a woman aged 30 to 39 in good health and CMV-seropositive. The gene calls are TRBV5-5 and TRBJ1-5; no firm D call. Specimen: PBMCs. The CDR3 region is CASSLDLSGRNQPQHF. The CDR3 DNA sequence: TGTGCCAGCAGCTTGGACCTCTCTGGGAGAAATCAGCCCCAGCATTTT.